This T cell receptor (beta chain) was captured in a study of blood T cell repertoires in COVID-19 (dated by TCRdb to about 2020). About the full investigation: Samples from collaborators originated in the United States, Italy and Spain and spanned both the acute and convalescent phases of COVID-19. The material from the prospective study consisted of cDNA or gDNA derived from T cells, B-cell-depleted T cells, or PBMCs. Subjects who had been exposed to COVID-19, were actively infected with it, or had recovered from it provided the deeply sampled blood TCRbeta repertoires that made up the dataset. The repertoires were released in a freely available public database intended as a resource for research on the immune response to SARS-CoV-2. Samples came from the ongoing ImmuneRACE study (first 160 participants) plus 1,254 subjects from 6 global collaborators. Sample metadata almost always included a de-identified subject ID, COVID-19 status, age in years and sex. Where HLA class I and class II types were available, the types were taken from metadata supplied by the sample provider, not from assay-based typing.

Of note for this clone: Its recognized antigen is unknown. No much larger clonotype is one base removed from it; base qualities were not supplied.

In the prospective study, participants were about 18 to 95 years old, resided in 24 geographic areas of the United States, and were enrolled through a virtual design. Cohort assignment in the prospective study relied on participant-reported clinical history from a screening survey and a study questionnaire. Each participant in the prospective study had whole blood, serum and a nasopharyngeal or oropharyngeal swab collected by mobile phlebotomists. Prospective study participants could optionally give additional blood draws and questionnaires over a roughly 2-month period. Before DNA extraction, prospective study blood samples were shipped either frozen or at room temperature. Results the study describes overall, beyond this receptor: Clinical and demographic metadata were provided uncurated, with the amount varying by source and participant.

The immunoSEQ Assay, a bias-controlled multiplex PCR, was used to amplify TCRbeta CDR3 regions from genomic DNA. As for the authors' bioinformatics: The number of nucleated cells in each sample was estimated from the amplification of reference gene primers within the assay. Sequence reads were collapsed and filtered to measure the absolute abundance of every unique TCRbeta CDR3 rearrangement. For each sample, productive Simpson clonality was calculated as the square root of Simpson's diversity index over productive rearrangements. TCRdb mirrors the immuneACCESS table, restricted to in-frame sequences. Some clones are absent from its copies; in checked studies, under half trace to an unresolved V gene, and the reason for the others is unknown. V and J calls and clone size are those listed in that table; D and trimming were worked out from the DNA. This sample comprises a few hundred thousand clones, around 90% of them detected only once. Around 4.4% of the sample rests with the top ten.

This clonotype originated in a woman aged 18-29 years with acute COVID-19. The sequenced sample was PBMCs or T cells enriched from blood (not recorded which).

This receptor has the CDR3 CASGLGTGANEQFF. The DNA is as follows: TGTGCTAGTGGTTTGGGGACAGGGGCCAATGAGCAGTTCTTC. The V and J segments used are TRBV12-5 and TRBJ2-1, with 9 bases aligning to TRBD1. Unmatched junction bases come to 1, with V trimmed by 1 base and J by 6 bases. The CDR3 covers 14 residues, taking in both the cysteine and the phenylalanine. The retained sequence is limited to the CDR3, 42 bases, with the frame set at the first base. The germline V gene supplies CDR1 LGHNT and CDR2 FRNRAP.